This record looks at one T cell receptor beta chain sequence and its context. Its antigen has not been determined. No much larger clone is present one base from it, and per-base qualities are unavailable. TCRbeta CDR3 regions were amplified from genomic DNA using the immunoSEQ Assay, a bias-controlled multiplex PCR. Turning to the authors' computational methods: Nucleated cell counts per sample were estimated from amplification of reference gene primers within the assay. To quantify the absolute abundance of each unique TCRbeta CDR3 rearrangement, sequence reads were collapsed and filtered. For each sample, productive Simpson clonality was calculated as the square root of Simpson's diversity index over productive rearrangements. Sourced from immuneACCESS, this table was stored by TCRdb with only in-frame sequences that have V and J called. A share of the clones is absent; for the studies checked, an unresolved V gene accounts for under half, and the remainder has no known explanation. The D gene and trimming were derived from the DNA, and the V and J assignments and clone size from that table. This sample gives 30,000 to 40,000 clones in total; about nine tenths of them show up just once. The top ten clones comprise 4.5% to 7% of the sample.

The record originates from a study of blood T cell repertoires in COVID-19 (dated by TCRdb to 2020 to 2022). Context from the whole study: Samples covering the acute and convalescent phases of COVID-19 were provided by collaborators in the United States, Italy and Spain. The repertoires were made available in a free public database intended to serve as a resource for research on the immune response to SARS-CoV-2. A de-identified subject ID, COVID-19 status, age in years and sex were almost always included in the sample metadata. The prospective study material was composed of cDNA or gDNA derived from T cells, B-cell-depleted T cells, or PBMCs. The samples were drawn from the first 160 participants of the ongoing ImmuneRACE study and from roughly 1,300 subjects provided by 6 global collaborators. Where available, HLA class I and class II types were obtained from metadata supplied by the sample provider rather than from assay-based typing. The dataset comprised deeply sampled blood TCRbeta repertoires from subjects exposed to, actively infected with, or recovered from COVID-19. Paper-wide results and their limitations: The amount of clinical and demographic metadata varied by source and participant and was provided uncurated.

Whole blood was collected in K2EDTA tubes by collaborating institutions according to the institutions' own protocols. For TCRbeta analysis, collaborators shipped samples as frozen whole blood, isolated PBMCs, or DNA extracted from either of those sample types. V has 3 bases trimmed and J has 2 bases trimmed; junction bases matching no gene number 12. The CDR3 covers 19 residues, taking in both the cysteine and the phenylalanine. Of all the DNA, just the CDR3 is kept, 57 bases in frame from base 1. Via the germline V gene, CDR1 is KGHSH and CDR2 LQKENI. This receptor chain uses TRBV18 and TRBJ2-3, with 12 junctional bases fitting TRBD2. The sequenced sample was peripheral blood. The clonotype originates from a woman aged 80 or over with acute or convalescent COVID-19. The CDR3 region: CASSPLTSGGTPHTDTQYF. The DNA sequence follows: TGTGCCAGCTCACCCCTGACTAGCGGGGGAACCCCTCACACAGATACGCAGTATTTT.